This record looks at one TCR beta chain sequence and its context. Its cognate antigen is unknown. Reverse transcription used about 0.45 to 1 ug RNA and random hexamers. From the immunoSEQ multiplex PCR reads, TCRdb called clonotypes with MiXCR, one entry per CDR3 protein. Among around 71,000 distinct CDR3 sequences listed, roughly 93% were seen once. The sample comes from a study of CD8 T cells in Susac syndrome. Study-level information: Sequencing included Susac syndrome patients, over five of them with active disease and roughly eight in remission. When blood was drawn, the patients with Susac syndrome were therapy-naive, on corticosteroids, or on intravenous immunoglobulin alone.

General study points: Clonal expansion was not observed in the Susac syndrome CD4+ T cell repertoires.

TCR beta sequences were obtained from blood CD8+ and CD4+ T cells. The germline V gene has CDR1 SGHVS and CDR2 FNYEAQ. With 5 bases clipped from V and 5 bases from J, the junction kept 9 bases outside the gene matches. The CDR3 contains 15 residues. The clonotype was recovered from a human donor with Susac syndrome. Sample: CD4+ T cells from PBMCs. V usage is TRBV7-6 and J usage is TRBJ2-5; TRBD2 aligns across 9 bases. CDR3 residues: CASSPTGTSLETQYF. The CDR3 DNA follows: TGTGCCAGCAGCCCAACCGGGACTAGCTTGGAGACCCAGTACTTC.